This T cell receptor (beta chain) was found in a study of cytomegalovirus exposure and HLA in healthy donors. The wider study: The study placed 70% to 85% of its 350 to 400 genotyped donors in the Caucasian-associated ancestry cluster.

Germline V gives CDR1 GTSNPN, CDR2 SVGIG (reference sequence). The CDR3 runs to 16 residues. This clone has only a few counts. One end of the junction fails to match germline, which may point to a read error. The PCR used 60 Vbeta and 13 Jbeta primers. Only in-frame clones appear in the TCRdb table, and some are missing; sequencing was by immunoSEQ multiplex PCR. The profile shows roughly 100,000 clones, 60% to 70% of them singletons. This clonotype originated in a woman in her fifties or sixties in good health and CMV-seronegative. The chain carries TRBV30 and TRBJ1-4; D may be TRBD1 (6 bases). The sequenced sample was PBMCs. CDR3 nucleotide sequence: TGTGCCGGGAGGGGACAAGAAGATGCAACTAATGAAAAACTGTTTTTT. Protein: CAGRGQEDATNEKLFF.